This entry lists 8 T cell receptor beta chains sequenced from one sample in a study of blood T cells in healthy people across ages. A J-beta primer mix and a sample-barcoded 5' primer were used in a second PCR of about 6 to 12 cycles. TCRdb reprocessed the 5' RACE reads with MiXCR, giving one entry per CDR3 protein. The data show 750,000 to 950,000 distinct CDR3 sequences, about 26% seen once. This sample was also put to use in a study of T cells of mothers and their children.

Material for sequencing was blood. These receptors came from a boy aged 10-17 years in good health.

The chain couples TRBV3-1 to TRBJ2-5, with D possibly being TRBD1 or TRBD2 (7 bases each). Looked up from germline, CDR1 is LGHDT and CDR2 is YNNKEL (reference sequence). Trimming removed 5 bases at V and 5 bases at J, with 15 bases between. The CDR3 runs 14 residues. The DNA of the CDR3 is TGTGCCAGCAGCTTCGGGACAGCGGGGGAGACCCAGTACTTC. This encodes CASSFGTAGETQYF.

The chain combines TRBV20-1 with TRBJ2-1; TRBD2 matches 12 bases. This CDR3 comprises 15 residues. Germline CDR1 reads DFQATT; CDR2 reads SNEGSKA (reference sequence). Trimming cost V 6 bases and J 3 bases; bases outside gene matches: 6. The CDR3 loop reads CSARLAGEFYNEQFF. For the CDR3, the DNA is TGCAGTGCACGACTAGCGGGAGAATTCTACAATGAGCAGTTCTTC.

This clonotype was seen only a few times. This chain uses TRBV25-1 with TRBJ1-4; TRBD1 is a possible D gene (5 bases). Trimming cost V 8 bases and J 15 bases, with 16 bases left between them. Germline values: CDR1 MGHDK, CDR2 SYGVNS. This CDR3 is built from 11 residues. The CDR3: CASRLGPGVFF. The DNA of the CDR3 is TGTGCCAGCCGTCTGGGGCCCGGGGTGTTTTTT.

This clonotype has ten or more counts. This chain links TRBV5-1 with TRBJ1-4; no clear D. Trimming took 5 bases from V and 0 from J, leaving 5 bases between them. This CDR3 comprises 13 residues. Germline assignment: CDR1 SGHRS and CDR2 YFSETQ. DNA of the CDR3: TGCGCCAGCAGGAGTGCAACTAATGAAAAACTGTTTTTT. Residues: CASRSATNEKLFF.

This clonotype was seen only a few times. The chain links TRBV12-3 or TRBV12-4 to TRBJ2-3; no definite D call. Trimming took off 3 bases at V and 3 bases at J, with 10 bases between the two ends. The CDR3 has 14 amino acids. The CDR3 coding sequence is TGTGCCAGCAGTTTGTTTGGGCTAACAGATACGCAGTATTTT. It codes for CASSLFGLTDTQYF.

CDR3 sequence (DNA): TGCAGTGCTAGTCCGGGACAGGGGACCTACGAGCAGTACTTC. It specifies CSASPGQGTYEQYF. The rearrangement links TRBV20-1 to TRBJ2-7; TRBD1 matches 10 bases. Germline V gene data show CDR1 as DFQATT and CDR2 as SNEGSKA (reference sequence). The CDR3 extends over 14 amino acids. Germline trimming cut 3 bases from V and 2 bases from J; bases unmatched to any gene: 4.

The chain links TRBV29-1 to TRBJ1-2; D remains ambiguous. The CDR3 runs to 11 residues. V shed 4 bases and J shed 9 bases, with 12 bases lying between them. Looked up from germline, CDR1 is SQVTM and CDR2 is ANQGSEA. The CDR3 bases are TGCAGCGTTGTGTCCTGGGATCGCTACACCTTC. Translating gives CSVVSWDRYTF.

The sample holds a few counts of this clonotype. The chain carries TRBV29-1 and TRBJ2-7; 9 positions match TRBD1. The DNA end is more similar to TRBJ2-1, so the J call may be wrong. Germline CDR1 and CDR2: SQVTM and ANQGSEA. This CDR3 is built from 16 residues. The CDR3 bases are TGCAGCGTTCTTGGCTTAAGATCCGGACAGGGGAATGAGCAGTTCTTC. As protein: CSVLGLRSGQGNEQFF.